Included here is one T cell receptor beta chain sequence, with context. Antigen: not known. The data stem from a study of cytomegalovirus exposure and HLA in healthy donors. Study overall: The approximately 120 validation repertoires, a later analysis reported, used the same platform as the approximately 650 first-cohort repertoires. General observations from the study: The classifier reportedly diagnosed cytomegalovirus status with high specificity and sensitivity. Some public TCRs appeared in many individuals, while most sequences were rare.

The table came from immunoSEQ multiplex PCR; TCRdb's copy has only in-frame clones and leaves some out. The table has tens of thousands of clones, about 96% seen once. CDR3 size: 15 residues. J gave up 3 bases and V 2 bases, and 4 bases lay outside the gene matches. Germline V lookup: CDR1 MNHEY, CDR2 SVGAGI. This clonotype was obtained from a man aged 18-30 years in good health and CMV-seronegative. The rearrangement uses TRBV6-5 and TRBJ2-7; 10 positions agree with TRBD1. Sequences were obtained from PBMCs. The CDR3 loop reads CASSYRDRGVYEQYF. CDR3 sequence (DNA): TGTGCCAGCAGTTACCGGGACAGGGGTGTCTACGAGCAGTACTTC.